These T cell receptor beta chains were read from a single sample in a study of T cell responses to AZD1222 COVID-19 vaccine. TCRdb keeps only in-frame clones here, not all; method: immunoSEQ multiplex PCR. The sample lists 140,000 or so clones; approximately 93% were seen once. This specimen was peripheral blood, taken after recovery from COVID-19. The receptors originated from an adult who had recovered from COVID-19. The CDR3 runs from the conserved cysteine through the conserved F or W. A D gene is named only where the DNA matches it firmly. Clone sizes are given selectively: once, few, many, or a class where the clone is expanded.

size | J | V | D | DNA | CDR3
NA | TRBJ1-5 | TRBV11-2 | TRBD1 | TGTGCCAGCACCCTACCGGGACAGGATTATCAGCCCCAGCATTTT | CASTLPGQDYQPQHF
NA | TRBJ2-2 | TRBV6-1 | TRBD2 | TGTGCCAGCAGTGAAGGACTAGCAGATAGAAGGAACACCGGGGAGCTGTTTTTT | CASSEGLADRRNTGELFF
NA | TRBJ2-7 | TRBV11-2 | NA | TGTGCCAGCAGCTTAGGACAGGTCGGATCCTACGAGCAGTACTTC | CASSLGQVGSYEQYF
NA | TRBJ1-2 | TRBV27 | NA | TGTGCCAGCAGTTTTAACAGGCTCAACTATGGCTACACCTTC | CASSFNRLNYGYTF
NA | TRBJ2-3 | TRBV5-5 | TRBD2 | TGTGCCAGCAGCTTGAGGCTAGCGGGAGGGCCAGGCACAGATACGCAGTATTTT | CASSLRLAGGPGTDTQYF
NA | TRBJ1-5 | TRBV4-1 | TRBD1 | TGCGCCAGTTCCGGGACAGGGACAGATCAGCCCCAGCATTTT | CASSGTGTDQPQHF
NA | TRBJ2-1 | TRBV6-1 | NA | TGTGCCAGCAGTGACCAGGGGTTCGATGAGCAGTTCTTC | CASSDQGFDEQFF
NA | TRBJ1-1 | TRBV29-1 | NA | TGCAGCGTTGCGGGGGAGATGAACACTGAAGCTTTCTTT | CSVAGEMNTEAFF
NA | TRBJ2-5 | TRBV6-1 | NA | TGTGCCAGCAGTCAATTAGAGACCCAGTACTTC | CASSQLETQYF
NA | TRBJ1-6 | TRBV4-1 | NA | TGCGCCAGCACCTCCTCTGAGGTGGGAAATTCACCCCTCCACTTT | CASTSSEVGNSPLHF
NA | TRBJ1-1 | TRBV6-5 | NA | TGTGCCAGCAGTTGGGCACAGAACACTGAAGCTTTCTTT | CASSWAQNTEAFF
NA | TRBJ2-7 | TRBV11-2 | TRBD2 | TGTGCCAGCAGCTTTAGCGGGAGGGGAACCTACGAGCAGTACTTC | CASSFSGRGTYEQYF
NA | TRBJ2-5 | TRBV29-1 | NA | TGCAGCGTCGATAAGGCCACCCAAGAGACCCAGTACTTC | CSVDKATQETQYF
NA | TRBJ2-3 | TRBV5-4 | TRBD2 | TGTGCCAGCAGCTTGGACGGGCTAGCGGAGTCCACAGATACGCAGTATTTT | CASSLDGLAESTDTQYF
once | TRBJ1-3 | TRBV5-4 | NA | TGTGCCAGCAGGCCTGCCTCTGGAAACACCATATATTTT | CASRPASGNTIYF
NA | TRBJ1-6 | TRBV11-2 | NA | TGTGCCAGCAGCTTTGGAACTCCCGCAAATAATTCACCCCTCCACTTT | CASSFGTPANNSPLHF
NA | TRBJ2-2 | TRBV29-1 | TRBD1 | TGCAGCGGTTGGAGAGGGGGCACTGTGACCGGGGAGCTGTTTTTT | CSGWRGGTVTGELFF
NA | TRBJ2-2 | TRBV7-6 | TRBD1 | TGTGCCAGCAGCGGGACAGGGGGGGGGACCGGGGAGCTGTTTTTT | CASSGTGGGTGELFF
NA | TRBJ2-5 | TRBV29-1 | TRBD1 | TGCAGCTCGCGAAGGACAGGGGGTTTAGAGACCCAGTACTTC | CSSRRTGGLETQYF
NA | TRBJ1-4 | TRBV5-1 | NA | TGCGCCAGCAGTGGGCTGGGGGCGCAGAGTGAAAAACTGTTTTTT | CASSGLGAQSEKLFF
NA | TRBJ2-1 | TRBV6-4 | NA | TGTGCCAGGACGGTTAAACAGAACAATGAGCAGTTCTTC | CARTVKQNNEQFF
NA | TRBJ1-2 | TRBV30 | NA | TGTGCCTGGAGTGTACAGCGTAGGGGTTTGGATGGCTACACCTTC | CAWSVQRRGLDGYTF
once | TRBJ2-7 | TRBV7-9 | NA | TGTGCCAGCAGCTATGCCCCGGGTCTGAACGAGCAGTACTTC | CASSYAPGLNEQYF
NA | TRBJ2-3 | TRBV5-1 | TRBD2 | TGCGCCAGCGGAAAGCGGGAGAGCACAGATACGCAGTATTTT | CASGKRESTDTQYF